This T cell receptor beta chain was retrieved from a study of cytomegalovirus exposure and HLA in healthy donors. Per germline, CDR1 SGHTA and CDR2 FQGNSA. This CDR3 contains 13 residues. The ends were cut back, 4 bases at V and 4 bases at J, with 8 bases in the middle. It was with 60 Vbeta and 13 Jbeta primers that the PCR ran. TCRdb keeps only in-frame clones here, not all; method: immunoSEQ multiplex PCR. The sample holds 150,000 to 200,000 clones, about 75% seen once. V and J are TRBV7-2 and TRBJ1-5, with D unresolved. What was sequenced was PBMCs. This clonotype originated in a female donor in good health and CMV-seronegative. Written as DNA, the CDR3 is TGTGCCAGCAGCTCAGACAAGAATCAGCCCCAGCATTTT. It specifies CASSSDKNQPQHF.